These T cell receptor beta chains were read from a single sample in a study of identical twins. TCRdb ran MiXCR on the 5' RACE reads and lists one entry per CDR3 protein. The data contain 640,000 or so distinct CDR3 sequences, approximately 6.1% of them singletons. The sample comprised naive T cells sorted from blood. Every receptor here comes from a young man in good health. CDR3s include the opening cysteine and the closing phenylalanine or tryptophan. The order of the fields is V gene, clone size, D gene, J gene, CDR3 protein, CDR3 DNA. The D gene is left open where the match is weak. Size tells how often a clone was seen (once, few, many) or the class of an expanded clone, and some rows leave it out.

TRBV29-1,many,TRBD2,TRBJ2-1,CSVAPSGSLGFF,TGCAGCGTTGCCCCTAGCGGGAGTCTCGGGTTCTTC
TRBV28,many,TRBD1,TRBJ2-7,CASSLAGQGTYEQYF,TGTGCCAGCAGTTTAGCAGGACAGGGAACCTACGAGCAGTACTTC
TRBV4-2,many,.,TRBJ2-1,CASSQDRGAVVNEQFF,TGTGCCAGCAGCCAAGATCGGGGGGCTGTAGTGAATGAGCAGTTCTTC
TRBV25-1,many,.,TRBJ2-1,CASSGGVNEQFF,TGTGCCAGCAGTGGGGGGGTCAATGAGCAGTTCTTC
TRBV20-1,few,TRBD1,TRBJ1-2,CSARDGTVPNYGYTF,TGCAGTGCTAGAGATGGGACAGTTCCTAACTATGGCTACACCTTC
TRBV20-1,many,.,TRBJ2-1,CSVGTDPNEQFF,TGCAGTGTAGGGACCGACCCCAATGAGCAGTTCTTC
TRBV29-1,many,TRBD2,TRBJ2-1,CSVVGAGGQLSYNEQFF,TGCAGCGTTGTTGGAGCGGGAGGCCAACTTTCCTACAATGAGCAGTTCTTC
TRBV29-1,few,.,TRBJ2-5,CSVDEAQYF,TGCAGCGTTGATGAGGCCCAGTACTTC
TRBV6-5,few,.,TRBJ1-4,CASSSGGVGEKLFF,TGTGCCAGCAGTTCCGGGGGCGTCGGGGAAAAACTGTTTTTT
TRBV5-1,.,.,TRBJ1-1,CASSLAAGRTEAFF,TGCGCCAGCAGCTTGGCTGCAGGGCGGACTGAAGCTTTCTTT
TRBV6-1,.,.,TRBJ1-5,CAITGDGYNQPQHF,TGTGCCATCACCGGGGACGGCTACAATCAGCCCCAGCATTTT
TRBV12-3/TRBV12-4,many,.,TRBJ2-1,CASSFGSGEQFF,TGTGCCAGCAGTTTTGGATCAGGTGAGCAGTTCTTC
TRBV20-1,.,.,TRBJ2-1,CSARDSTSAYNEQFF,TGCAGTGCTAGAGATTCGACTAGTGCCTACAATGAGCAGTTCTTC
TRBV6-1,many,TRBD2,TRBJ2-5,CASKLASLQETQYF,TGTGCCAGCAAACTAGCGAGCTTACAAGAGACCCAGTACTTC
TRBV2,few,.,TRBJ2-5,CASSAPGTQYF,TGTGCCAGCAGCGCCCCAGGGACCCAGTACTTC
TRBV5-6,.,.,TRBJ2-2,CASSLFLVGTGELFF,TGTGCCAGCAGCTTGTTTCTTGTGGGCACCGGGGAGCTGTTTTTT
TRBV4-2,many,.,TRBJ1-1,CASSSYTQGSNTEAFF,TGTGCCAGCAGCTCTTATACCCAGGGTTCCAACACTGAAGCTTTCTTT
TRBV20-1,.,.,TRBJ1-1,CSASWVQGMNTEAFF,TGCAGTGCTAGTTGGGTTCAGGGGATGAACACTGAAGCTTTCTTT
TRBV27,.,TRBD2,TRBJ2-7,CASSLYGRASYEQYF,TGTGCCAGCAGTTTATACGGGAGGGCCTCCTACGAGCAGTACTTC
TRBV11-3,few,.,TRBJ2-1,CASSVAGSGEQFF,TGTGCCAGCAGCGTGGCCGGCAGCGGTGAGCAGTTCTTC
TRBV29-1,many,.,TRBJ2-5,CSVGLIQKTQYF,TGCAGCGTTGGCCTTATCCAAAAGACCCAGTACTTC
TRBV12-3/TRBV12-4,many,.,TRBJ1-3,CASSFGGSSGNTIYF,TGTGCCAGCAGTTTTGGGGGTAGCTCTGGAAACACCATATATTTT
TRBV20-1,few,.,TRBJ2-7,CSARERTKSSYEQYF,TGCAGTGCTAGAGAAAGGACAAAGAGTTCCTACGAGCAGTACTTC
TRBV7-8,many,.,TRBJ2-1,CASSLTRTRNEQFF,TGTGCCAGCAGCTTAACTCGGACCCGCAATGAGCAGTTCTTC
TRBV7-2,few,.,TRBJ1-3,CASSLEAGSGNTIYF,TGTGCCAGCAGCTTAGAGGCAGGGTCTGGAAACACCATATATTTT
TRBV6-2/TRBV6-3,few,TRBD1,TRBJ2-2,CASSYSGGRNTGELFF,TGTGCCAGCAGTTACTCAGGGGGCCGAAACACCGGGGAGCTGTTTTTT
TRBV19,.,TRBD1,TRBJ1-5,CASSDRVNQPQHF,TGTGCCAGTTCGGACAGGGTAAATCAGCCCCAGCATTTT
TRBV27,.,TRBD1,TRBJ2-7,CASRTGGGEQYF,TGTGCCAGCAGGACAGGGGGCGGCGAGCAGTACTTC
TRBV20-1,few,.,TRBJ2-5,CSASQSPLDPAETQYF,TGCAGTGCTTCCCAGAGCCCCCTCGACCCTGCGGAGACCCAGTACTTC
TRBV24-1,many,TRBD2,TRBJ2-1,CATSDVAGGHYNEQFF,TGTGCCACCAGTGACGTAGCGGGAGGCCACTACAATGAGCAGTTCTTC
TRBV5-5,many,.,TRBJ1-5,CATSRDSNQPQHF,TGTGCCACCTCCCGGGATAGCAATCAGCCCCAGCATTTT
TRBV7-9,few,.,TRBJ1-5,CASSLGRDYQPQHF,TGTGCCAGCAGCTTAGGCAGGGATTACCAGCCCCAGCATTTT
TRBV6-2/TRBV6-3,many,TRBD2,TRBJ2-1,CASSPPGLAGEGEQFF,TGTGCCAGCAGTCCCCCGGGCCTAGCGGGAGAAGGTGAGCAGTTCTTC
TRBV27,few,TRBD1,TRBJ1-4,CASSLHAGTGDEKLFF,TGTGCCAGCAGTTTACACGCCGGGACAGGTGATGAAAAACTGTTTTTT
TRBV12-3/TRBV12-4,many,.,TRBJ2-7,CASSFTTAAYEQYF,TGTGCCAGCAGCTTCACGACGGCCGCCTACGAGCAGTACTTC
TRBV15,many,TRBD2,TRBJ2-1,CATSSRTSGSNEQFF,TGTGCCACCAGCAGTAGGACTAGCGGGAGTAATGAGCAGTTCTTC
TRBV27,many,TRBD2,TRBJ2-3,CASKSAGGKDTQYF,TGTGCCAGCAAGTCGGCGGGAGGTAAAGATACGCAGTATTTT
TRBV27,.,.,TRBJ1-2,CASSIGRNYGYTF,TGTGCCAGCAGTATCGGACGGAACTATGGCTACACCTTC
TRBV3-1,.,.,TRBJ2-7,CASSHLASYEQYF,TGTGCCAGCAGCCACCTCGCATCCTACGAGCAGTACTTC
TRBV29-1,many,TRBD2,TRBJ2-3,CTQRGTSVGTQYF,TGCACCCAAAGAGGGACTAGTGTCGGTACGCAGTATTTT
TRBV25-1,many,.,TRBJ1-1,CASSDNPPNTEAFF,TGTGCCAGCAGTGATAACCCACCGAACACTGAAGCTTTCTTT
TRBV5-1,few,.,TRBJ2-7,CASSLAVSYEQYF,TGCGCCAGCAGCTTGGCCGTTTCGTACGAGCAGTACTTC
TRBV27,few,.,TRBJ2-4,CASSSGQVAKNIQYF,TGTGCCAGCAGTTCGGGACAAGTAGCCAAAAACATTCAGTACTTC
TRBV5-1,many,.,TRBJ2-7,CASSPEPLWTTQSYEQYF,TGCGCCAGCAGCCCCGAACCCTTATGGACTACCCAATCCTACGAGCAGTACTTC
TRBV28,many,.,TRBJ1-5,CASTPIVRGPQHF,TGTGCCAGCACCCCAATCGTGAGAGGGCCCCAGCATTTT
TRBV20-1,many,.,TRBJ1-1,CSAFIQNTEAFF,TGCAGTGCTTTCATACAGAACACTGAAGCTTTCTTT
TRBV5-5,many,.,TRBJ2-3,CASSFGVLGDTQYF,TGTGCCAGCAGCTTCGGGGTTCTAGGAGATACGCAGTATTTT
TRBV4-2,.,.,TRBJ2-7,CASSSTGPYEQYF,TGTGCCAGCAGCTCGACCGGGCCCTACGAGCAGTACTTC
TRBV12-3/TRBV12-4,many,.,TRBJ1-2,CASSLGGAYGYTF,TGTGCCAGCAGTTTAGGGGGGGCGTATGGCTACACCTTC